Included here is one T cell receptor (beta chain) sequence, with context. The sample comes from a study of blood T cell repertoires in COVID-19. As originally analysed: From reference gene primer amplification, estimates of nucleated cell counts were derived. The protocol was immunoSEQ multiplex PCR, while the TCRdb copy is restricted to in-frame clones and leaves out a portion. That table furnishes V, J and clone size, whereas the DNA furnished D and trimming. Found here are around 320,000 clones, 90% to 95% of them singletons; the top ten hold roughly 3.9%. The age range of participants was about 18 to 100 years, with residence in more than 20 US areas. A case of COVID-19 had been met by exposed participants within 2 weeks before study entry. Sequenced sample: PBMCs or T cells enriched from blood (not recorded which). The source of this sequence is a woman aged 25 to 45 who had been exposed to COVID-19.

CDR3 sequence reads: CALGTGNQPQHF. The CDR3 DNA reads as TGTGCCCTAGGGACAGGGAATCAGCCCCAGCATTTT. This rearrangement joins TRBV19 to TRBJ1-5; TRBD1 matches at 9 bases. Per the germline V gene, CDR1 is LNHDA and CDR2 is SQIVND (reference sequence). V lost 11 bases and J lost 4; bases outside the gene matches: 3. CDR3 length: 12 amino acids. Full variable domain (missing parts from reference TRBV19 and TRBJ1-5): DGGITQSPKYLFRKEGQNVTLSCEQNLNHDAMYWYRQDPGQGLRLIYYSQIVNDFQKGDIAEGYSVSREKKESFPLTVTSAQKNPTAFYLCALGTGNQPQHFGDGTRLSIL.